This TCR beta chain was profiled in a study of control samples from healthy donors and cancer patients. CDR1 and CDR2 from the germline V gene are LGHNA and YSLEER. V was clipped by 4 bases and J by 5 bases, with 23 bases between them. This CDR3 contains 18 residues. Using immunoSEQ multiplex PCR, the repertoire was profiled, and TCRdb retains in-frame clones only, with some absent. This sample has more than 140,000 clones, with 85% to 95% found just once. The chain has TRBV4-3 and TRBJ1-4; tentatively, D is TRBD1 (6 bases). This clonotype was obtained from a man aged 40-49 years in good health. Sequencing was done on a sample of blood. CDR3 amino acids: CASSRQGGAGEGNEKLFF. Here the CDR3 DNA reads TGCGCCAGCAGCCGTCAAGGGGGAGCCGGCGAGGGGAATGAAAAACTGTTTTTT.